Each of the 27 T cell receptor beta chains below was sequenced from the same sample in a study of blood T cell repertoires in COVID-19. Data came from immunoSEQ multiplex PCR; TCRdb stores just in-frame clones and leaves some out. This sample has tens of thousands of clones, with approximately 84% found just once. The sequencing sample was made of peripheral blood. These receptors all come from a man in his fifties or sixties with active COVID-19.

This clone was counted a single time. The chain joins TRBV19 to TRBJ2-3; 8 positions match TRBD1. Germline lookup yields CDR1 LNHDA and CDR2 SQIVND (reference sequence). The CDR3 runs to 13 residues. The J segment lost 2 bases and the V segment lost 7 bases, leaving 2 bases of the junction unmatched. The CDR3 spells CASMDRDTDTQYF. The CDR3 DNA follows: TGTGCCAGTATGGACAGGGACACAGATACGCAGTATTTT.

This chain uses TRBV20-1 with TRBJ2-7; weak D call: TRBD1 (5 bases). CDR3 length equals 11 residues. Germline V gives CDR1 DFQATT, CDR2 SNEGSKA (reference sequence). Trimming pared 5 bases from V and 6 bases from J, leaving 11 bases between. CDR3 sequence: CSAPLQGEQYF. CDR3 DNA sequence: TGCAGTGCTCCACTTCAGGGCGAGCAGTACTTC.

CDR3 DNA sequence: TGTGCCAGCAGGGGGGGTGACGAGCAGTACTTC. The encoded protein is CASRGGDEQYF. The rearrangement uses TRBV11-2 and TRBJ2-7; D is possibly TRBD2 (6 bases). Germline V CDR1 and CDR2: SGHAT, FQNNGV. V shed 6 bases and J shed 5 bases, with 8 bases lying between them. This CDR3 region has 11 residues.

DNA of the CDR3: TGTGCCGTTTCGACAGGGGGAGGTGGAAACACCATATATTTT. Amino acid sequence: CAVSTGGGGNTIYF. The J gene is TRBJ1-3, the V gene TRBV10-3; 9 bases fit TRBD1. CDR1 and CDR2 (germline): ENHRY, SYGVKD. The CDR3 has 14 residues. J gave up 3 bases and V 11 bases, and 8 bases lay outside the gene matches.

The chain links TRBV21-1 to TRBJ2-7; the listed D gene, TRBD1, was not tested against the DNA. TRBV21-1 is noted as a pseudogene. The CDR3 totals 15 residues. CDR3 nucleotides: TGTGCCAGCAGCCCCCGGGACAGTATCACCTACGAGCAGTACTTC. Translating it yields CASSPRDSITYEQYF.

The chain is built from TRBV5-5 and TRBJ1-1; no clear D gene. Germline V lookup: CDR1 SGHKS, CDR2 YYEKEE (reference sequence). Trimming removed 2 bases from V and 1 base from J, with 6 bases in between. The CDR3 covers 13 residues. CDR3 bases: TGTGCCAGCAGCTTTTGGGCGAACACTGAAGCTTTCTTT. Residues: CASSFWANTEAFF.

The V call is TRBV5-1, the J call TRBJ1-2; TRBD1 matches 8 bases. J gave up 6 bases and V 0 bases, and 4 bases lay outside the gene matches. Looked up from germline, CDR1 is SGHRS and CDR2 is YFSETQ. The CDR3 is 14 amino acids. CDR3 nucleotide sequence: TGCGCCAGCAGCTTGGGACAGGGGAGCCATGGCTACACCTTC. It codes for CASSLGQGSHGYTF.

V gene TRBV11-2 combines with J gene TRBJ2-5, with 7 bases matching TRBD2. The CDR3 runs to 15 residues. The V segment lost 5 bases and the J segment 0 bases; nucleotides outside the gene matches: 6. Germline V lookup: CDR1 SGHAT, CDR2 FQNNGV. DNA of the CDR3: TGTGCCAGCAGCCCGAGCGGGGCGTACCAAGAGACCCAGTACTTC. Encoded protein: CASSPSGAYQETQYF.

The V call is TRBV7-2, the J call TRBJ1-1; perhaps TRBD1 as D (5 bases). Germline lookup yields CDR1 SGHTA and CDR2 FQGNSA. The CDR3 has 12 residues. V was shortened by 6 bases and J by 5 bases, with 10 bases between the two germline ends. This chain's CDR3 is CASSRGGTEAFF. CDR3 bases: TGTGCCAGCAGTAGGGGAGGGACTGAAGCTTTCTTT.

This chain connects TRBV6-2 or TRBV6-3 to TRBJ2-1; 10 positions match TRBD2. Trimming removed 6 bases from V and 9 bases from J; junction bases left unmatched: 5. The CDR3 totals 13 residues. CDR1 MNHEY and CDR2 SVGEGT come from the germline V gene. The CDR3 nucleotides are TGTGCCAGCAGGCCTCTAGCGGGGGTTGAGCAGTTCTTC. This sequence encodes CASRPLAGVEQFF.

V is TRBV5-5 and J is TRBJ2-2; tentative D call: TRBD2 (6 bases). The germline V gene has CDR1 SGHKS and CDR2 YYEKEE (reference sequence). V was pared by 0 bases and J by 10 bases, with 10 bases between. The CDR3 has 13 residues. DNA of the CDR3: TGTGCCAGCAGCTTGGTCGGAGGGGTGGAGCTGTTTTTT. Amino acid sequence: CASSLVGGVELFF.

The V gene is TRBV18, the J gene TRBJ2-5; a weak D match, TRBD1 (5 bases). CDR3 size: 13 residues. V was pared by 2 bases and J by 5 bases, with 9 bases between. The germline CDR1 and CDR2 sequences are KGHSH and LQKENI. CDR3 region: CASSPGAQETQYF. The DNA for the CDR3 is TGTGCCAGCTCACCAGGGGCACAGGAGACCCAGTACTTC.

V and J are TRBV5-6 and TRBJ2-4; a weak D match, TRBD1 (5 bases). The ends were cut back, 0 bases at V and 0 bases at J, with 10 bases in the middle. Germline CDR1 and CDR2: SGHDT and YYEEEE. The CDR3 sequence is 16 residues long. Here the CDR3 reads CASSLGTQVAKNIQYF. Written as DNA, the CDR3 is TGTGCCAGCAGCTTGGGAACACAGGTAGCCAAAAACATTCAGTACTTC.

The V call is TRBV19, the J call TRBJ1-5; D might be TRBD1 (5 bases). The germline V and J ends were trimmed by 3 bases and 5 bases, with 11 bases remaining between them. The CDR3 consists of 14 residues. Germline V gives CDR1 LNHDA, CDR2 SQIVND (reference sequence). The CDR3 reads CASSIAGGYQPQHF. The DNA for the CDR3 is TGTGCCAGTAGTATTGCGGGGGGGTATCAGCCCCAGCATTTT.

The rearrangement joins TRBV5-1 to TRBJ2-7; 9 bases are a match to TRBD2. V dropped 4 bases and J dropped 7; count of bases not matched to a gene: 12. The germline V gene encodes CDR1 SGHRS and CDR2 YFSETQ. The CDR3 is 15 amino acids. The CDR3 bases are TGCGCCAGCAGCCCCTTGGGGCGGGGGGGAGGTGAGCAGTACTTC. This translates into CASSPLGRGGGEQYF.

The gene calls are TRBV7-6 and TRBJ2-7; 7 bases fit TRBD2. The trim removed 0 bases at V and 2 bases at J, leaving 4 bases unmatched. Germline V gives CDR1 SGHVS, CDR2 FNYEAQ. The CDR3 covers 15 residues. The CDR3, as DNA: TGTGCCAGCAGCTTAGCTCGGGGGGAAACCTACGAGCAGTACTTC. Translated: CASSLARGETYEQYF.

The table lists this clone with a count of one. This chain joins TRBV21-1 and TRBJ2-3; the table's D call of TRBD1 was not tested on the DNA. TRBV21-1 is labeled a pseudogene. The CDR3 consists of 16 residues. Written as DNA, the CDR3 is TGTGCCAGCAGCAAAGTAGTTGACAGGGGTGGAGATACGCAGTATTTT. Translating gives CASSKVVDRGGDTQYF.

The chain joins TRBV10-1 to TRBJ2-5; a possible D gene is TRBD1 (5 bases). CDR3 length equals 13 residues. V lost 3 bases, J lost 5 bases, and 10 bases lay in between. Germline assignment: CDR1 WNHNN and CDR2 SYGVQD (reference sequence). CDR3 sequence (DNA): TGCGCCAGCAGTGAACAGGCATACGAGACCCAGTACTTC. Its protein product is CASSEQAYETQYF.

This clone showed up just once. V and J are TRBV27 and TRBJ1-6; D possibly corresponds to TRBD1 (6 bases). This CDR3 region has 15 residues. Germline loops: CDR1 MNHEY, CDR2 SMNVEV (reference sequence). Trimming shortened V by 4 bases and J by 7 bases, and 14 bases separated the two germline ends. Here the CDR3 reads CASSSLGGPNSPLHF. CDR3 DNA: TGTGCCAGCAGTTCCCTCGGGGGGCCAAATTCACCCCTCCACTTT.

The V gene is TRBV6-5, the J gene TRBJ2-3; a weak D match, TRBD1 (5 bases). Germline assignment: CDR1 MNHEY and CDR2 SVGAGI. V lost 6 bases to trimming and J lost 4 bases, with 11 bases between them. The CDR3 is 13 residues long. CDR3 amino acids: CASRGAYPDTQYF. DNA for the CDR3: TGTGCCAGCAGAGGGGCTTATCCAGATACGCAGTATTTT.

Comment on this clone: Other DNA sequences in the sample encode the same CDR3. Here the CDR3 reads CASSQQGRTEAFF. The CDR3 DNA reads TGTGCCAGCAGTCAACAGGGTCGGACTGAAGCTTTCTTT. The V gene is TRBV27, the J gene TRBJ1-1; the D gene is possibly TRBD1 (6 bases). V shed 5 bases and J shed 5 bases, with 12 bases lying between them. CDR1 is MNHEY and CDR2 is SMNVEV in the germline V gene (reference sequence). The length of the CDR3 is 13 residues.

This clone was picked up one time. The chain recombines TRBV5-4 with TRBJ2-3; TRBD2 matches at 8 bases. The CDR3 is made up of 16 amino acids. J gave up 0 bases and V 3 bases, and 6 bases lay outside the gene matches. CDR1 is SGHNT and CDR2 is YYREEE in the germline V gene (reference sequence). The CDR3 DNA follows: TGTGCCAGCAGCTGGGTCTTAGCGGGAAGCACAGATACGCAGTATTTT. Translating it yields CASSWVLAGSTDTQYF.

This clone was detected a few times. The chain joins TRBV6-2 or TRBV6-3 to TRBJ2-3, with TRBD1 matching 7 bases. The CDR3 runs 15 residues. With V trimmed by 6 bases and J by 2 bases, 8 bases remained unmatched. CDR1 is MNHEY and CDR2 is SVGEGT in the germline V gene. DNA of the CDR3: TGTGCCAGCAGCCTCGGACAGGCCCACACAGATACGCAGTATTTT. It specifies CASSLGQAHTDTQYF.

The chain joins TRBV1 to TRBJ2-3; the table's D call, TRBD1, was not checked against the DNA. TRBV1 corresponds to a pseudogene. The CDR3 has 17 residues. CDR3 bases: TGCACCAGCAGCCAAGATTGGGCGACCCTTAGCACAGATACGCAGTATTTT. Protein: CTSSQDWATLSTDTQYF.

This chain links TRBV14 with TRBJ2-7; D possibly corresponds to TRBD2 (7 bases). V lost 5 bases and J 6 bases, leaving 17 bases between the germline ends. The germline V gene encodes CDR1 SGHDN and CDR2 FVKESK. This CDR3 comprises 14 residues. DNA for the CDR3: TGTGCCAGCAGCAAAAGACTGGGAGGGGGCGAGCAGTACTTC. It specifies CASSKRLGGGEQYF.

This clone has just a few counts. The CDR3: CSVGTQYEQYF. The CDR3 DNA sequence: TGCAGCGTCGGGACACAGTACGAGCAGTACTTC. The chain couples TRBV29-1 to TRBJ2-7; maybe TRBD1 (6 bases). The CDR3 consists of 11 residues. Germline assignment: CDR1 SQVTM and CDR2 ANQGSEA. V lost 6 bases and J lost 4, with 10 bases in between.

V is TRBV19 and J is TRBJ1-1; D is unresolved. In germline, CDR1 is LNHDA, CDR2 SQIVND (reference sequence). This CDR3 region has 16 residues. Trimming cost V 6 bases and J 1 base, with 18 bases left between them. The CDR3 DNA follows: TGTGCCAGTAGACCGCCCGTGCCGACAACGAACACTGAAGCTTTCTTT. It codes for CASRPPVPTTNTEAFF.